These T cell receptor beta chains were read from a single sample in a study of T cell responses to AZD1222 COVID-19 vaccine. Profiling relied on immunoSEQ multiplex PCR, and the TCRdb table lists in-frame clones only, not all of them. The data contain roughly 160,000 clones, approximately 92% of them singletons. The sequencing used peripheral blood, collected on day 0 of AZD1222 vaccination. Source of these receptors: an adult in good health. Both conserved end residues are part of each CDR3. The D gene is left open where the match is weak. Clone size is given for some rows only: seen once, a few or many times, or a class if the clone is expanded.

j_gene	v_gene	d_gene	len	abundance	CDR3nt	CDR3aa
TRBJ1-1	TRBV29-1	-	13	-	TGCAGCGTCGGGCTTTCTAGAGGCACTGAAGCTTTCTTT	CSVGLSRGTEAFF
TRBJ1-6	TRBV6-1	TRBD1	17	-	TGTGCCAGCAGTGAAGGGGGACAGCGTATTTATAATTCACCCCTCCACTTT	CASSEGGQRIYNSPLHF
TRBJ1-1	TRBV3-1/TRBV3-2	-	15	-	TGTGCCAGCAGCCAAGATATAGAAGGGGCCCCTGAAGCTTTCTTT	CASSQDIEGAPEAFF
TRBJ2-7	TRBV9	-	13	-	TGTGCCAGCAACCTGGACGGTTCCTACGAGCAGTACTTC	CASNLDGSYEQYF
TRBJ1-6	TRBV15	-	13	-	TGTGCCACCAGCAGAGATTCCCTTTCACCCCTCCACTTT	CATSRDSLSPLHF
TRBJ2-3	TRBV7-3	TRBD2	14	once	TGTGCCAGCAGCCAGGGACTAGCGGGGGATACGCAGTATTTT	CASSQGLAGDTQYF
TRBJ1-6	TRBV20-1	-	16	-	TGCAGTGCTAGTTCTTACAGCGCAGGGTTTTATTCACCCCTCCACTTT	CSASSYSAGFYSPLHF
TRBJ1-2	TRBV4-2	-	15	-	TGTGCCAGCAGTGGGAGCGAACAAGTTAACTATGGCTACACCTTC	CASSGSEQVNYGYTF
TRBJ1-5	TRBV7-9	-	16	-	TGTGCCAGCAGCCCCGGACAGACAAATAGCAATCAGCCCCAGCATTTT	CASSPGQTNSNQPQHF
TRBJ1-6	TRBV5-5	-	16	once	TGTGCCAGCAGCTCCTCGGGAGCAGTAGAAAATTCACCCCTCCACTTT	CASSSSGAVENSPLHF
TRBJ2-2	TRBV5-6	-	15	once	TGTGCCAGCAGCTTGGGACAGACGAACACCGGGGAGCTGTTTTTT	CASSLGQTNTGELFF
TRBJ1-5	TRBV6-1	-	15	-	TGTGCCAGCAGTGACCTTGCCGCAGGGAATCAGCCCCAGCATTTT	CASSDLAAGNQPQHF
TRBJ1-4	TRBV4-3	-	15	once	TGCGCCAGCAGCCAAGATGGTAGGGGTAATGAAAAACTGTTTTTT	CASSQDGRGNEKLFF
TRBJ2-6	TRBV5-1	-	14	-	TGCGCCAGCACGGACAGTTCTGGGGCCAACGTCCTGACTTTC	CASTDSSGANVLTF
TRBJ2-3	TRBV19	TRBD2	15	medium-sized	TGTGCCAGTAGTAAGGGACTAGAGGCAACAGATACGCAGTATTTT	CASSKGLEATDTQYF
TRBJ1-1	TRBV4-3	TRBD1	18	-	TGCGCCAGCAGCTCTCAACCGGGACAGGGTTTCATGAACACTGAAGCTTTCTTT	CASSSQPGQGFMNTEAFF
TRBJ2-1	TRBV6-1	-	15	-	TGTGCCAGCAGTGAGTCGCTGACCAGTTACAATGAGCAGTTCTTC	CASSESLTSYNEQFF
TRBJ1-1	TRBV9	TRBD1	14	-	TGTGCCAGCAGCGTAGTTCAGGGGGGCACTGAAGCTTTCTTT	CASSVVQGGTEAFF
TRBJ2-2	TRBV15	TRBD2	14	-	TGTGCCACCGCGGGGGTCTATCCGACCGGGGAGCTGTTTTTT	CATAGVYPTGELFF
TRBJ1-5	TRBV3-1/TRBV3-2	-	14	-	TGTGCCAGCAGCCAACGGCAGGGCCCTCAGCCCCAGCATTTT	CASSQRQGPQPQHF
TRBJ1-5	TRBV9	TRBD1	19	-	TGTGCCAGCAGCGTAGGTCGGACAGGGGGGGACTATAGCAATCAGCCCCAGCATTTT	CASSVGRTGGDYSNQPQHF
TRBJ2-3	TRBV7-3	-	15	once	TGTGCCAGCAGTGTGGTAGGGGGGCCTCGGGATACGCAGTATTTT	CASSVVGGPRDTQYF
TRBJ1-1	TRBV2	-	14	once	TGTGCCAGCAGTGTGATTTCCGGGGCTGCTGAAGCTTTCTTT	CASSVISGAAEAFF
TRBJ2-3	TRBV6-6	-	13	-	TGTGCCAGCAGTTACGGTTCGGTTGATACGCAGTATTTT	CASSYGSVDTQYF
TRBJ1-4	TRBV28	-	14	-	TGTGCCAGCAGTTTAGTACCGAGAAATGAAAAACTGTTTTTT	CASSLVPRNEKLFF
TRBJ1-3	TRBV13	-	15	-	TGTGCCAGCAGCTTATGGGGGAGCTCTGGAAACACCATATATTTT	CASSLWGSSGNTIYF
TRBJ2-3	TRBV7-8	-	11	-	TGTGCCAGCAGCCCTTCACCCGACTTGTATTTT	CASSPSPDLYF
TRBJ1-5	TRBV3-1/TRBV3-2	-	11	few	TGTGCCAGCAGCCAAGGGGGGGCCCAGCATTTT	CASSQGGAQHF
TRBJ1-4	TRBV4-1	-	16	-	TGCGCCAGCAGCCACATCGCGCGTCGGGGTAATGAAAAACTGTTTTTT	CASSHIARRGNEKLFF
TRBJ1-4	TRBV27	TRBD1	14	-	TGTGCCAGCAGTTGGGACAGGGGGCGAGAAAAACTGTTTTTT	CASSWDRGREKLFF
TRBJ2-1	TRBV5-5	TRBD2	15	-	TGTGCCAGCAGCTTCGGTCTAGCGGGGTACAATGGGCAGTTCTTC	CASSFGLAGYNGQFF
TRBJ2-1	TRBV6-4	-	15	-	TGTGCCAGCAGTGACCGGGGGTCGCCTTGGGATGAGCAGTTCTTC	CASSDRGSPWDEQFF
TRBJ2-2	TRBV20-1	-	14	-	TGCAGTGCTAGTTGGGGTCCGAACACCGGGGAGCTGTTTTTT	CSASWGPNTGELFF
TRBJ1-2	TRBV4-1	-	15	-	TGCGCCAGCAGCCAGACAGAGATATCCTCCTATGGCTACACCTTC	CASSQTEISSYGYTF
TRBJ1-5	TRBV6-2/TRBV6-3	-	15	-	TGTGCCAGCAGTTACAGGAACTATAGCAATCAGCCCCAGCATTTT	CASSYRNYSNQPQHF
TRBJ2-7	TRBV4-2	-	16	-	TGTGCCAGCAGCCAAGATTTTTCCGTGACCCCAGGACGTCGGTACTTC	CASSQDFSVTPGRRYF
TRBJ2-1	TRBV6-1	-	13	-	TGTGCCAGCAGTGAATACAGATACAATGAGCAGTTCTTC	CASSEYRYNEQFF
TRBJ1-1	TRBV28	-	12	-	TGTGCCAGCAGCCCTCCTGGGAGAGAAGCTTTCTTT	CASSPPGREAFF
TRBJ2-1	TRBV7-8	TRBD2	18	-	TGTGCCAGCAGCCCAGGACTAGCGGGGGGGCCCGTCTTAGGTGAGCAGTTCTTC	CASSPGLAGGPVLGEQFF
TRBJ2-1	TRBV18	-	11	-	TGTGCCAGCTCAGATCCCCCTGAGCAGTTCTTC	CASSDPPEQFF
TRBJ1-3	TRBV18	-	17	-	TGTGCCAGCTCACCAACCACCACAGGGATGGGGATAAACACCATATATTTT	CASSPTTTGMGINTIYF